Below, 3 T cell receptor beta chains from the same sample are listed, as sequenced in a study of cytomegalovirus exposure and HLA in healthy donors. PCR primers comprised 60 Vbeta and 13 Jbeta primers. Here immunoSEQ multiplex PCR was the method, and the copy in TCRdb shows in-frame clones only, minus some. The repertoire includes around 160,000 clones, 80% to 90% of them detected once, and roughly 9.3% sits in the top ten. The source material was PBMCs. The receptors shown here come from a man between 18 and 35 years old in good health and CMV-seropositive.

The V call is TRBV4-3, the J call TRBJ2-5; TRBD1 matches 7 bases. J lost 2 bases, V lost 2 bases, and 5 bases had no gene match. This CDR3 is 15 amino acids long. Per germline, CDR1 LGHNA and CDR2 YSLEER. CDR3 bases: TGCGCCAGCAGCCAATCAGGGGGTTTTCAAGAGACCCAGTACTTC. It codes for CASSQSGGFQETQYF.

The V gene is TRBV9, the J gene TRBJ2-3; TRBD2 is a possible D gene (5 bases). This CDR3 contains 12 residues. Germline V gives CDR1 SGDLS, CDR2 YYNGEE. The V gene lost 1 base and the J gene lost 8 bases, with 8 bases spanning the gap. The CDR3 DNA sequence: TGTGCCAGCAGCGTATCAGCGGCTACGCAGTATTTT. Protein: CASSVSAATQYF.

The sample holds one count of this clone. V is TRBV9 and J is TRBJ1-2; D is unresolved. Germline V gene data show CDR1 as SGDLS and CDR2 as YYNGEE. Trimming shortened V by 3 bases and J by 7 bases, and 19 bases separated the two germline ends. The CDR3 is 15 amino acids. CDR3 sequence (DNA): TGTGCCAGCAGCGCACTGAGTTGGAGCGGCTCTGGCTACACCTTC. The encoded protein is CASSALSWSGSGYTF.